What follows describes a single T cell receptor beta chain. The germline V gene encodes CDR1 SGHAT and CDR2 FQNNGV. J was trimmed by 0 bases and V by 2 bases; bases with no gene match: 4. This CDR3 comprises 15 residues. Sequencing used immunoSEQ multiplex PCR; TCRdb keeps in-frame clones, though not all of them. The table shows approximately 30,000 clones, with approximately 95% occurring only once. The entry originates in a study of control samples from healthy donors and cancer patients. The sequenced sample was blood. The receptor's source is a man in his sixties in good health. V gene TRBV11-2 combines with J gene TRBJ2-7; 7 bases line up with TRBD1. The CDR3 DNA reads TGTGCCAGCAGCTTAACGGGACAGAGCTCCTACGAGCAGTACTTC. It translates to CASSLTGQSSYEQYF.